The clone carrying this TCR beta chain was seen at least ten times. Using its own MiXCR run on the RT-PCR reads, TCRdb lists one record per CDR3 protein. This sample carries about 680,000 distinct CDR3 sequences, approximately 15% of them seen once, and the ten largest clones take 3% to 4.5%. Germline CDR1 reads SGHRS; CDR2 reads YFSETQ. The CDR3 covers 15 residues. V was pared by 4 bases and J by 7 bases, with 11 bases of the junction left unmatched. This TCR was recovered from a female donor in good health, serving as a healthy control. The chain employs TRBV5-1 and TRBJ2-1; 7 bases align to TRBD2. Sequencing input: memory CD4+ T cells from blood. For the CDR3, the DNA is TGCGCCAGCAGCGGCGGGCTAGCGGAGCTAAATGAGCAGTTCTTC. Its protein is CASSGGLAELNEQFF.